Presented here are 21 T cell receptor beta chains from one specimen sequenced in a study of shared clonotypes between healthy human individuals. Method: immunoSEQ multiplex PCR; TCRdb's copy keeps in-frame clones and lacks some. This sample carries 2 million to 2.5 million clones, 92% of them seen once, and the ten largest clones take 0.37%. Sequenced input: naive CD4+ T cells from PBMCs. Noted subset: CD45RA+ positively selected. The source is a man younger than 35 in good health. Some clones in this sample may be carry-over from other donors' samples.

The chain is built from TRBV5-1 and TRBJ2-2; D may be TRBD1 (5 bases). Germline V CDR1 and CDR2: SGHRS, YFSETQ. The CDR3 spans 14 residues. Trimming left V 1 base short and J 5 bases short, with 9 bases between. Written as DNA, the CDR3 is TGCGCCAGCAGCTTGCTCCAGGGAACCGGGGAGCTGTTTTTT. Translation gives CASSLLQGTGELFF. The whole variable domain, remainder taken from reference TRBV5-1 and TRBJ2-2, is KAGVTQTPRYLIKTRGQQVTLSCSPISGHRSVSWYQQTPGQGLQFLFEYFSETQRNKGNFPGRFSGRQFSNSRSEMNVSTLELGDSALYLCASSLLQGTGELFFGEGSRLTVL.

The rearrangement joins TRBV5-1 to TRBJ2-3, with TRBD2 matching 9 bases. There are 14 residues in the CDR3. Trimming took 4 bases from V and 5 from J; bases not matched to a gene: 5. From germline, CDR1 is SGHRS and CDR2 YFSETQ. The DNA of the CDR3 is TGCGCCAGCAGCCCGGAAGCGGGAGGAGATACGCAGTATTTT. Amino acids: CASSPEAGGDTQYF.

The chain joins TRBV2 to TRBJ1-2; D is possibly TRBD1 (6 bases). Germline CDR1 SNHLY, CDR2 FYNNEI. CDR3 length: 13 residues. V gave up 2 bases and J gave up 4 bases, with 8 bases separating them. This CDR3 reads CASSEWTAYGYTF. DNA of the CDR3: TGTGCCAGCAGTGAATGGACAGCCTATGGCTACACCTTC. Based on the CDR3 plus reference TRBV2 and TRBJ1-2, the full variable domain is EPEVTQTPSHQVTQMGQEVILRCVPISNHLYFYWYRQILGQKVEFLVSFYNNEISEKSEIFDDQFSVERPDGSNFTLKIRSTKLEDSAMYFCASSEWTAYGYTFGSGTRLTVV.

CDR3: CASSLARGTSGNTDTQYF. CDR3 nucleotides: TGTGCCAGCAGCTTAGCCCGCGGAACTAGCGGGAACACAGATACGCAGTATTTT. This chain links TRBV7-9 with TRBJ2-3; TRBD2 matches at 10 bases. The CDR3 consists of 18 residues. CDR1 is SEHNR and CDR2 is FQNEAQ in the germline V gene (reference sequence). V lost 0 bases and J lost 2; bases outside the gene matches: 8.

This clone came up once. The chain has TRBV5-1 and TRBJ2-1; 12 nucleotides agree with TRBD2. The CDR3 has 17 amino acids. V gave up 4 bases and J gave up 7 bases; unmatched junction bases: 12. Germline assignment: CDR1 SGHRS and CDR2 YFSETQ. The CDR3 reads CASSAGTSGSLGNEQFF. For the CDR3, the DNA is TGCGCCAGCAGCGCTGGGACTAGCGGGTCCCTCGGGAATGAGCAGTTCTTC.

This sequence joins TRBV10-3 and TRBJ1-3, with a weak D call TRBD1 (5 bases). CDR1 is ENHRY, CDR2 SYGVKD, per germline. Trimming stripped 0 bases from V and 4 bases from J, with 10 bases between. The CDR3 is made up of 15 amino acids. CDR3 sequence reads: CAISESAGRGNTIYF. DNA for the CDR3: TGTGCCATCAGTGAGTCTGCAGGGAGGGGAAACACCATATATTTT.

As DNA, the CDR3 is TGTGCCAGCAGCTTAGCGGGACAGCCCTACGAGCAGTACTTC. Translating gives CASSLAGQPYEQYF. The V gene is TRBV11-2, the J gene TRBJ2-7; the match to TRBD1 covers 7 bases. The CDR3 loop spans 14 amino acids. Germline V gene sequence: CDR1 SGHAT, CDR2 FQNNGV. With 1 base clipped from V and 2 bases from J, the junction kept 2 bases outside the gene matches.

The J gene is TRBJ2-7, the V gene TRBV4-3; 13 bases fit TRBD2. The CDR3 extends over 15 amino acids. Looked up from germline, CDR1 is LGHNA and CDR2 is YSLEER. After removal of 6 bases from V and 1 base from J, the junction contained 3 bases not matched to a gene. The CDR3 coding sequence is TGCGCCAGCAGACTGGGACTAGCGGGATCCTACGAGCAGTACTTC. Translating gives CASRLGLAGSYEQYF.

The chain has TRBV28 and TRBJ2-5; 11 bases are shared with TRBD1. Germline trimming cut 4 bases from V and 5 bases from J; bases unmatched to any gene: 6. The germline CDR1 and CDR2 sequences are MDHEN and SYDVKM. CDR3 length: 15 amino acids. The CDR3 spells CASSSWTGGMETQYF. The CDR3 nucleotides read TGTGCCAGCAGTTCGTGGACAGGGGGCATGGAGACCCAGTACTTC. Supplemented by reference TRBV28 and TRBJ2-5, the full variable domain reads DVKVTQSSRYLVKRTGEKVFLECVQDMDHENMFWYRQDPGLGLRLIYFSYDVKMKEKGDIPEGYSVSREKKERFSLILESASTNQTSMYLCASSSWTGGMETQYFGPGTRLLVL.

V is TRBV10-1 and J is TRBJ1-2; D is perhaps TRBD1 (6 bases). CDR1 is WNHNN, CDR2 SYGVQD, per germline (reference sequence). This CDR3 is 14 amino acids long. The CDR3 spells CAEGVAALNYGYTF. CDR3 coding DNA: TGCGCGGAGGGGGTGGCAGCCCTCAACTATGGCTACACCTTC.

Turning to this clone: This CDR3 is also generated by other DNA sequences in the sample. This chain's CDR3 is CASSDAGNTEAFF. In DNA form, the CDR3 reads TGTGCCAGCAGTGACGCAGGGAACACTGAAGCTTTCTTT. V is TRBV2 and J is TRBJ1-1; D unclear. CDR1 and CDR2 from the germline V gene are SNHLY and FYNNEI. V was clipped by 3 bases and J by 1 base, with 6 bases between them. CDR3 size: 13 residues.

This chain connects TRBV30 to TRBJ1-1, with D perhaps matching TRBD1 (5 bases). V was cut by 5 bases and J by 5 bases, with 12 bases left in between. In germline, CDR1 is GTSNPN, CDR2 SVGIG (reference sequence). The CDR3 extends over 12 amino acids. Written as DNA, the CDR3 is TGTGCCTGGTTAGGGGCCGGGACTGAAGCTTTCTTT. As protein: CAWLGAGTEAFF.

This rearrangement joins TRBV7-9 to TRBJ1-3, with 7 bases aligning to TRBD1. The germline V gene has CDR1 SEHNR and CDR2 FQNEAQ (reference sequence). With V trimmed by 5 bases and J by 10 bases, 5 bases remained unmatched. CDR3 length: 12 residues. The CDR3 loop is CASSHRQGTIYF. The CDR3 DNA follows: TGTGCCAGCAGCCATCGACAGGGAACCATATATTTT.

This clone has only one observation. The chain is built from TRBV5-1 and TRBJ2-5, with TRBD1 as a possible D gene (6 bases). Germline values: CDR1 SGHRS, CDR2 YFSETQ. This CDR3 is built from 14 residues. Trimming shortened V by 5 bases and J by 5 bases, and 16 bases separated the two germline ends. DNA of the CDR3: TGCGCCAGCAGTACCCAGGGGTCTCCGGAGACCCAGTACTTC. Its translation is CASSTQGSPETQYF.

The rearrangement uses TRBV5-1 and TRBJ2-1; possibly TRBD2 for D (7 bases). Germline assignment: CDR1 SGHRS and CDR2 YFSETQ. The CDR3 loop spans 16 amino acids. Trimming removed 0 bases from V and 5 bases from J, with 15 bases in between. This CDR3 is CASSLESGGANNEQFF. The DNA for the CDR3 is TGCGCCAGCAGCTTGGAATCGGGGGGCGCAAACAATGAGCAGTTCTTC.

This clone came up once. V and J are TRBV2 and TRBJ2-6; 8 bases agree with TRBD1. The CDR3 is 17 amino acids. Germline V gives CDR1 SNHLY, CDR2 FYNNEI. With 0 bases clipped from V and 4 bases from J, the junction kept 5 bases outside the gene matches. The CDR3 spells CASSEARQGSGANVLTF. DNA of the CDR3: TGTGCCAGCAGTGAAGCCCGACAGGGGTCCGGGGCCAACGTCCTGACTTTC.

This clone appeared a single time. This rearrangement joins TRBV6-5 to TRBJ1-1, with 7 nucleotides matching TRBD1. The CDR3 totals 13 residues. With 6 bases clipped from V and 5 bases from J, the junction kept 6 bases outside the gene matches. CDR1 and CDR2 (germline): MNHEY, SVGAGI. CDR3 DNA: TGTGCCAGCAGGAGACAGGGAGGTACTGAAGCTTTCTTT. As protein: CASRRQGGTEAFF.

The chain carries TRBV28 and TRBJ1-5; no definite D call. This CDR3 has 17 amino acids. The V gene lost 5 bases and the J gene lost 4 bases, with 21 bases spanning the gap. The germline V gene has CDR1 MDHEN and CDR2 SYDVKM. CDR3 protein: CASSHTLLSQRNQPQHF. Here the CDR3 DNA reads TGTGCCAGCAGTCATACCCTACTAAGTCAGCGGAATCAGCCCCAGCATTTT. Full variable domain (remainder filled in from reference TRBV28 and TRBJ1-5): DVKVTQSSRYLVKRTGEKVFLECVQDMDHENMFWYRQDPGLGLRLIYFSYDVKMKEKGDIPEGYSVSREKKERFSLILESASTNQTSMYLCASSHTLLSQRNQPQHFGDGTRLSIL.

This clone was seen more than once but under ten times. This same CDR3 is encoded by further DNA sequences in the sample. This chain links TRBV19 with TRBJ2-7, with TRBD1 matching over 10 bases. Germline V gives CDR1 LNHDA, CDR2 SQIVND (reference sequence). Unmatched junction bases numbered 4, after V lost 3 bases and J lost 2 bases. The CDR3 totals 15 residues. CDR3 sequence reads: CASSIPGQGTYEQYF. As DNA, the CDR3 is TGTGCCAGTAGTATCCCGGGACAGGGGACCTACGAGCAGTACTTC.

The gene calls are TRBV11-2 and TRBJ2-3; D gene uncertain. Germline V gives CDR1 SGHAT, CDR2 FQNNGV. The CDR3 has 12 residues. The V end lost 1 base, the J end lost 6 bases, and 5 bases lay between the germline ends. DNA of the CDR3: TGTGCCAGCAGCTTAGTGCTGGATACGCAGTATTTT. Translation: CASSLVLDTQYF.

V gene TRBV6-1 combines with J gene TRBJ2-1, with 11 bases matching TRBD2. Germline CDR1 and CDR2: MNHNS and SASEGT. CDR3 length: 14 residues. After removal of 5 bases from V and 8 bases from J, the junction contained 5 bases not matched to a gene. CDR3 coding DNA: TGTGCCAGCAGTAAAACTAGCGGGAGACATGAGCAGTTCTTC. Translated, it gives CASSKTSGRHEQFF.